A selection of T cell receptor beta chains follows, all from one sample in a study of OX40 agonist ivuxolimab in advanced cancers. Profiled with immunoSEQ multiplex PCR; TCRdb holds only in-frame clones, not every one. The table lists tens of thousands of clones, about 87% of them singletons, with 6.9% in the top ten. The sequences come from CD4+ or CD8+ T cells sorted from blood, collected in a trial of the OX40 agonist ivuxolimab. Every receptor here comes from an adult with an advanced solid tumor such as melanoma, head and neck, liver or kidney cancer. Each CDR3 is given with its conserved first and last residue. D genes are given only for firm matches. Expanded clones are given a class, and other clones once, few, many or no size at all.

NA	TRBV10-2	NA	TRBJ1-1	CASSESTTRRLAEAFF	TGCGCCAGCAGTGAGTCAACGACCAGGCGGTTGGCTGAAGCTTTCTTT
NA	TRBV6-6	NA	TRBJ2-5	CASSYQETQYF	TGTGCCAGCAGTTACCAAGAGACCCAGTACTTC
NA	TRBV27	NA	TRBJ2-3	CASSALADRYTDTQYF	TGTGCCAGCAGTGCCCTAGCCGATCGCTACACAGATACGCAGTATTTT
NA	TRBV7-9	TRBD2	TRBJ2-5	CASSFLAGVQETQYF	TGTGCCAGCAGCTTCCTAGCGGGGGTTCAAGAGACCCAGTACTTC
NA	TRBV5-1	NA	TRBJ2-6	CASSLEAGLGANVLTF	TGCGCCAGCAGCTTGGAGGCGGGGCTCGGGGCCAACGTCCTGACTTTC
once	TRBV5-1	NA	TRBJ2-5	CASSLVGESETQYF	TGCGCCAGCAGCTTGGTAGGGGAGAGCGAGACCCAGTACTTC
NA	TRBV2	NA	TRBJ1-3	CASSPGRFSGNTIYF	TGTGCCAGCAGTCCCGGCCGCTTCTCTGGAAACACCATATATTTT
NA	TRBV4-1	TRBD1	TRBJ1-3	CASSQGQGTGNTIYF	TGCGCCAGCAGCCAAGGACAGGGCACTGGAAACACCATATATTTT
NA	TRBV6-6	NA	TRBJ2-3	CASSYLGPDTQYF	TGTGCCAGCAGTTACCTCGGGCCAGATACGCAGTATTTT
NA	TRBV15	NA	TRBJ2-7	CATSRDQASYEQYF	TGTGCCACCAGCAGAGATCAGGCCAGCTACGAGCAGTACTTC
few	TRBV5-1	NA	TRBJ1-2	CASTLGGQGGYTF	TGCGCCAGCACCCTGGGAGGGCAGGGTGGCTACACCTTC
NA	TRBV6-5	TRBD1	TRBJ2-3	CASSSQGAGTDTQYF	TGTGCCAGCAGTTCTCAGGGGGCCGGCACAGATACGCAGTATTTT
NA	TRBV9	TRBD2	TRBJ2-2	CASSVGSGSTGELFF	TGTGCCAGCAGCGTAGGAAGCGGGAGCACCGGGGAGCTGTTTTTT
NA	TRBV7-2	NA	TRBJ1-6	CASSLLSCSPLHF	TGTGCCAGCAGCTTACTTTCCTGTTCACCCCTCCACTTT
NA	TRBV11-2	NA	TRBJ2-5	CASSLPTPGPGFQETQYF	TGTGCCAGCAGCTTACCGACTCCGGGACCGGGGTTTCAGGAGACCCAGTACTTC
NA	TRBV11-3	NA	TRBJ2-4	CASSSPRYF	TGTGCCAGCAGCTCCCCGAGGTACTTC
NA	TRBV2	TRBD1	TRBJ1-1	CASRGQWNTEAFF	TGTGCCAGCAGGGGACAGTGGAACACTGAAGCTTTCTTT
NA	TRBV29-1	NA	TRBJ1-4	CSVWSGRLNEKLFF	TGCAGCGTTTGGTCGGGACGGCTAAATGAAAAACTGTTTTTT
NA	TRBV30	TRBD1	TRBJ1-5	CAWTQGGNQPQHF	TGTGCCTGGACGCAGGGGGGCAATCAGCCCCAGCATTTT
NA	TRBV5-1	NA	TRBJ2-2	CASSFQGGADTGELFF	TGCGCCAGCAGCTTCCAGGGAGGCGCGGACACCGGGGAGCTGTTTTTT
NA	TRBV12-5	NA	TRBJ1-1	CASGLRENTEAFF	TGTGCTAGTGGTTTGAGGGAGAACACTGAAGCTTTCTTT
NA	TRBV7-9	NA	TRBJ2-5	CASSLAEETQYF	TGTGCCAGCAGCTTAGCAGAAGAGACCCAGTACTTC
NA	TRBV19	TRBD1	TRBJ1-2	CASRSDRTKRANDGYTF	TGTGCCAGCCGGTCGGACAGGACAAAAAGAGCTAACGATGGCTACACCTTC
NA	TRBV13	NA	TRBJ1-4	CASSLGLDEKLFF	TGTGCCAGCAGCTTAGGCCTGGATGAAAAACTGTTTTTT
NA	TRBV6-5	NA	TRBJ2-7	CASSYGRAAHEQYF	TGTGCCAGCAGTTACGGCAGGGCAGCCCACGAGCAGTACTTC
NA	TRBV11-3	NA	TRBJ1-1	CASSLYMNTEAFF	TGTGCCAGCAGCCTTTATATGAACACTGAAGCTTTCTTT
NA	TRBV28	TRBD1	TRBJ1-2	CASSLGQGRGNYGYTF	TGTGCCAGCAGTCTGGGACAGGGAAGGGGTAACTATGGCTACACCTTC
NA	TRBV5-6	NA	TRBJ1-2	CASSSDRFYGYTF	TGTGCCAGCAGCTCAGACAGGTTCTATGGCTACACCTTC
NA	TRBV19	NA	TRBJ1-5	CASTKGQFNQPQHF	TGTGCCAGTACGAAAGGACAGTTCAATCAGCCCCAGCATTTT
NA	TRBV28	NA	TRBJ1-6	CASSSPPGGGVSYNSPLHF	TGTGCCAGCAGTTCCCCTCCCGGAGGGGGGGTCTCCTATAATTCACCCCTCCACTTT
NA	TRBV27	NA	TRBJ2-1	CASSGSSYNEQFF	TGTGCCAGCAGTGGGAGCTCCTACAATGAGCAGTTCTTC
NA	TRBV9	NA	TRBJ2-2	CASSVGTSVRTGELFF	TGTGCCAGCAGCGTAGGTACGAGCGTGAGGACCGGGGAGCTGTTTTTT
NA	TRBV29-1	NA	TRBJ2-7	CSVVGRTTLEQYF	TGCAGCGTTGTGGGCAGAACTACGCTCGAGCAGTACTTC
once	TRBV28	TRBD1	TRBJ1-2	CASSSLQGNYGYTF	TGTGCCAGCAGTTCTTTACAGGGGAACTATGGCTACACCTTC
NA	TRBV30	NA	TRBJ2-3	CAWSGPGDTQYF	TGTGCCTGGAGTGGCCCGGGAGATACGCAGTATTTT
NA	TRBV7-9	TRBD1	TRBJ1-1	CASSLVWDRVNTEAFF	TGTGCCAGCAGCTTAGTTTGGGACAGGGTTAACACTGAAGCTTTCTTT
few	TRBV7-2	NA	TRBJ2-5	CASTPFRDSLSQETQYF	TGTGCCAGCACCCCTTTCCGGGACTCTCTCTCCCAAGAGACCCAGTACTTC
NA	TRBV7-7	NA	TRBJ1-1	CASSLTASTEAFF	TGTGCTAGCAGCTTAACGGCTTCCACTGAAGCTTTCTTT